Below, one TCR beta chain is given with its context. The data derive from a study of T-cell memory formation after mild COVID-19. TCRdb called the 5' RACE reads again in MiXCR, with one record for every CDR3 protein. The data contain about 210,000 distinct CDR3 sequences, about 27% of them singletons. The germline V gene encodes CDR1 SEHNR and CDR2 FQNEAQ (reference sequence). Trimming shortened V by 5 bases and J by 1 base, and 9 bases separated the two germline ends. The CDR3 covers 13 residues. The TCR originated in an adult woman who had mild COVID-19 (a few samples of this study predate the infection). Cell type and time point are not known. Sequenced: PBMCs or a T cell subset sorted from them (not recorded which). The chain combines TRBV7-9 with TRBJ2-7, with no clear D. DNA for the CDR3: TGTGCCAGCAGCGCGGACGGGTCCTACGAGCAGTACTTC. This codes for CASSADGSYEQYF.